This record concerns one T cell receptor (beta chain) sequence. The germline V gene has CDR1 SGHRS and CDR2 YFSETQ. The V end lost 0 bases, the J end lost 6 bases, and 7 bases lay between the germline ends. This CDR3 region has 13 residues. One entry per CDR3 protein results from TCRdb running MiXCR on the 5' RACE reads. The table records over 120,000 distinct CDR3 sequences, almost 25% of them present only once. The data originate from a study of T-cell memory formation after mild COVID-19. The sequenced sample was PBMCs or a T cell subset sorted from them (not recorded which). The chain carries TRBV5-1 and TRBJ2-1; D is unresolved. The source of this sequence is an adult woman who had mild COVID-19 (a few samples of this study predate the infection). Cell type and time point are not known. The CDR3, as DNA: TGCGCCAGCAGCTTGGTGGCTTTCAATGAGCAGTTCTTC. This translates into CASSLVAFNEQFF.